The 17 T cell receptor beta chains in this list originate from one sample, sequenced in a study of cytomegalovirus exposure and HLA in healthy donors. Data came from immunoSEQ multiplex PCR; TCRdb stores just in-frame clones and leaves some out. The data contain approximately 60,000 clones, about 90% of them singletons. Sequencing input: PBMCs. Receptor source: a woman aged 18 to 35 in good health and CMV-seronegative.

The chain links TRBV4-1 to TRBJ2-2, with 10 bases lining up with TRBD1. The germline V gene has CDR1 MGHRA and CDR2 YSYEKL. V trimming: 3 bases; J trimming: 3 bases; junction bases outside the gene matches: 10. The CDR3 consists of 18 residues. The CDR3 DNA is TGCGCCAGCAGCCACAACTTACGGGACAGGGGTTACACCGGGGAGCTGTTTTTT. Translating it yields CASSHNLRDRGYTGELFF.

In DNA, the CDR3 is TGTGCCAGCAGCCCCGACCCCAGGGATAGGGGCTATGGCTACACCTTC. It specifies CASSPDPRDRGYGYTF. This chain uses TRBV5-6 with TRBJ1-2, with D perhaps matching TRBD1 (5 bases). Germline V CDR1 and CDR2: SGHDT, YYEEEE. CDR3 length: 16 amino acids. V lost 4 bases, J lost 4 bases, and 20 bases lay in between.

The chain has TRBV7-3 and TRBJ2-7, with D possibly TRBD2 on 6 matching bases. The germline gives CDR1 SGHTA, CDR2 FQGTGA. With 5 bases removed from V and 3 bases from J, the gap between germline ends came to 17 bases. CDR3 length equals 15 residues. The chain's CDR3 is CASSVYAGPNYEQYF. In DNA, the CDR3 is TGTGCCAGCAGCGTGTATGCGGGGCCCAACTACGAGCAGTACTTC.

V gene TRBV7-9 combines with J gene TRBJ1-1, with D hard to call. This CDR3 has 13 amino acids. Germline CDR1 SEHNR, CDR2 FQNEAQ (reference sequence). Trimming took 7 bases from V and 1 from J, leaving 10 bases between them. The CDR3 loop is CASTIIRNTEAFF. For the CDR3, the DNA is TGTGCCAGCACAATTATCAGGAACACTGAAGCTTTCTTT.

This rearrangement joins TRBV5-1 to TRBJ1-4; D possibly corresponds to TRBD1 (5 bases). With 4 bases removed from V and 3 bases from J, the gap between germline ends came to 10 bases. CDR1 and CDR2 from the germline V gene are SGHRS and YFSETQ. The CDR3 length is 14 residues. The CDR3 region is CASSPTVSNEKLFF. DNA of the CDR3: TGCGCCAGCAGCCCGACAGTTTCTAATGAAAAACTGTTTTTT.

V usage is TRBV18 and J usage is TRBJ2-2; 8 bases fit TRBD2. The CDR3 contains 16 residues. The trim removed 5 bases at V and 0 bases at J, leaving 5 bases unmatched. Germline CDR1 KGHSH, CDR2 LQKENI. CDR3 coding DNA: TGTGCCAGCTCATCCACTAGCGGCACGAACACCGGGGAGCTGTTTTTT. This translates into CASSSTSGTNTGELFF. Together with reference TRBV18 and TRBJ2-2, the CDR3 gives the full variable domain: NAGVMQNPRHLVRRRGQEARLRCSPMKGHSHVYWYRQLPEEGLKFMVYLQKENIIDESGMPKERFSAEFPKEGPSILRIQQVVRGDSAAYFCASSSTSGTNTGELFFGEGSRLTVL.

The CDR3 region is CASSLAGTNPYSNQPQHF. Here the CDR3 DNA reads TGTGCCAGCAGTTTAGCCGGGACAAATCCTTATAGCAATCAGCCCCAGCATTTT. V usage is TRBV28 and J usage is TRBJ1-5; TRBD1 is a possible D gene (6 bases). In germline, CDR1 is MDHEN, CDR2 SYDVKM. V was trimmed by 2 bases and J by 0 bases, leaving 17 bases between them. The CDR3 has 18 amino acids.

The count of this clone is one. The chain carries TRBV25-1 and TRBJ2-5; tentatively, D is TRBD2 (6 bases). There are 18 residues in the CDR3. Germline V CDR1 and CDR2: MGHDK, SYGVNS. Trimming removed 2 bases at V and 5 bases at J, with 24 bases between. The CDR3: CASSEGWWGRGLAETQYF. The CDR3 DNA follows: TGTGCCAGCAGTGAAGGATGGTGGGGTCGGGGTCTAGCGGAGACCCAGTACTTC.

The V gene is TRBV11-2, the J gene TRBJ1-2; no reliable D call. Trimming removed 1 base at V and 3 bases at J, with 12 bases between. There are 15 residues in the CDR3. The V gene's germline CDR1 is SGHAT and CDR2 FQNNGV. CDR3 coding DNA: TGTGCCAGCAGCTTAGGAACCACGGTAGACTATGGCTACACCTTC. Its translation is CASSLGTTVDYGYTF.

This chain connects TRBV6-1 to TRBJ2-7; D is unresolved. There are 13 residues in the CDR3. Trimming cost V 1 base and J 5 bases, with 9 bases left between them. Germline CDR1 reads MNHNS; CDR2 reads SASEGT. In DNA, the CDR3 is TGTGCCAGCAGTGAAGAGAGACGGGACGAGCAGTACTTC. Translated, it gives CASSEERRDEQYF.

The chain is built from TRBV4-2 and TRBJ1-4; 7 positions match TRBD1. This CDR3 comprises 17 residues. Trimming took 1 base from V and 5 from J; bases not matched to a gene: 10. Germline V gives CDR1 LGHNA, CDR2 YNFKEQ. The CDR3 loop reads CASSQALGGTANEKLFF. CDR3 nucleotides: TGTGCCAGCAGCCAAGCCCTAGGCGGGACAGCGAATGAAAAACTGTTTTTT.

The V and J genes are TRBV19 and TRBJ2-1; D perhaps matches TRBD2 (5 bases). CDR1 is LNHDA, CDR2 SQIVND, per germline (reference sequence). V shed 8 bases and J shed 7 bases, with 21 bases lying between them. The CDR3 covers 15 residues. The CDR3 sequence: CASGPLALLSNEQFF. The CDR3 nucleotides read TGTGCCAGTGGGCCGCTAGCTCTATTAAGTAATGAGCAGTTCTTC.

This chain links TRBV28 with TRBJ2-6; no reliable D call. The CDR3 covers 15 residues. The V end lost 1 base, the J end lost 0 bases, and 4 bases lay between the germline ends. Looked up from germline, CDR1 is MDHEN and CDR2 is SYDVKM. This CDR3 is CASSLSSSGANVLTF. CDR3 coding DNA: TGTGCCAGCAGTTTATCCAGCTCTGGGGCCAACGTCCTGACTTTC.

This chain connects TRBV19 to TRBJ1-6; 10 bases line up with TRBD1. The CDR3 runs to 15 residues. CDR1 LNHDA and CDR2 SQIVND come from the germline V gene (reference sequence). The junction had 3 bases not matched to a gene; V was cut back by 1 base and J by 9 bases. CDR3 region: CASSIAGQGGSPLHF. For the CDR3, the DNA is TGTGCCAGTAGTATAGCCGGACAGGGGGGTTCACCCCTCCACTTT.

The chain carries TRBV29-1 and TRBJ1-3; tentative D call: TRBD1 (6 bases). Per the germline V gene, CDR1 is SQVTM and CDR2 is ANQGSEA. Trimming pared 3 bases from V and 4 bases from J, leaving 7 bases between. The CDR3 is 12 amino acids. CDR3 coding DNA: TGCAGCGTTGATGGACAGGGAAACACCATATATTTT. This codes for CSVDGQGNTIYF.

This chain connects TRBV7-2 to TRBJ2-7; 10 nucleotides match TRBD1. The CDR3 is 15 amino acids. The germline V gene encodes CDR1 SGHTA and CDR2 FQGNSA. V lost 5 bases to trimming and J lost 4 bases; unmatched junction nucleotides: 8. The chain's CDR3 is CASSPTTGQGYEQYF. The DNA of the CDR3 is TGTGCCAGCAGCCCTACGACGGGACAGGGGTACGAGCAGTACTTC.

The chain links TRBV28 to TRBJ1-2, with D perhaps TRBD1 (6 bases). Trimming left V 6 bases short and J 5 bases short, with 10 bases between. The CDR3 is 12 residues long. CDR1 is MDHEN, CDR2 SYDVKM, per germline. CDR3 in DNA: TGTGCCAGCAGGGTAGGGGGTTATGGCTACACCTTC. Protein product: CASRVGGYGYTF.